The clone carrying this TCR beta chain was seen a handful of times. TCRdb itself ran the RT-PCR reads through MiXCR, one entry per CDR3 protein. The sample consists of around 150,000 distinct CDR3 sequences, over 35% of them appearing once. This sample is part of a study of patients and donors after allogeneic stem cell transplantation. Per germline, CDR1 SGHRS and CDR2 YFSETQ. The CDR3 loop spans 19 amino acids. V shed 3 bases and J 5 bases; nucleotides not matched to a gene: 17. J is TRBJ2-2 and V is TRBV5-1, with TRBD2 identical over 9 bases. This receptor was obtained from a human donor who was either an allogeneic HSCT recipient or a stem cell or donor lymphocyte infusion donor (not recorded which). It is not recorded whose cells these are; they may come from a transplant donor. Sequenced material: blood, either unsorted or a sorted T cell fraction (not recorded which). CDR3 region: CASSSRDRLAELATGELFF. The CDR3 DNA is TGCGCCAGCAGCTCCAGGGATCGACTAGCGGAGTTAGCGACCGGGGAGCTGTTTTTT.